Described below is a single T cell receptor (beta chain) sequence and its context. 5'RACE template switching built TCR beta cDNA with unique molecular identifiers. TCRdb derives one entry per CDR3 protein from the 5' RACE reads, leaving out DNA. In all, the sample yields some 150,000 distinct CDR3 sequences. This specimen belongs to a study of T cells expressing NK-cell markers. Looked up from germline, CDR1 is MNHEY and CDR2 is SMNVEV (reference sequence). The CDR3 length is 14 residues. This TCR derives from a woman between 50 and 59 years old in good health. The rearrangement links TRBV27 to TRBJ2-7; no DNA is available, so the TRBD2 call from TCRdb remains unchecked. The material sequenced was blood T cells: a sorted CD56 or NKG2C T cell subset, CD4+ or CD8+ T cells, or bulk PBMC T cells (not recorded which). The CDR3 sequence is CASSPGGTSYEQYF.